The present entry profiles one TCR beta chain with its context. Its antigen is currently unknown. The record originates from a study of identical twins' blood T cells. Study background: Some twelve libraries, six alpha and six beta, gave approximately 50 million reads.

The CDR3 covers 13 residues. V lost 2 bases and J 4 bases, leaving 8 bases between the germline ends. The germline V gene has CDR1 KGHSH and CDR2 LQKENI. MiXCR was run by TCRdb on the 5' RACE reads, yielding one entry per CDR3 protein. The sample holds around 380,000 distinct CDR3 sequences, 25% to 35% seen once. Whole-study results and caveats: Abundant TCRbeta CDR3s overlapped more between twins than with unrelated donors.

This clonotype was obtained from a woman between 18 and 55 years old in good health. The V call is TRBV18, the J call TRBJ1-1, with D perhaps matching TRBD1 (5 bases). Sequencing used PBMCs. Here the CDR3 reads CASSPAGLTEAFF. The CDR3 bases are TGTGCCAGCTCACCAGCAGGGCTCACTGAAGCTTTCTTT.